One and the same sample provided the 9 T cell receptor beta chains below, sequenced in a study of blood T cells in healthy people across ages. Next came a second PCR, run for about 7 to 11 cycles, which used a sample-barcoded 5' primer along with a J-beta primer mix. One entry per CDR3 protein, called by TCRdb with MiXCR from the 5' RACE reads. The sample records about 780,000 distinct CDR3 sequences, roughly 25% being singletons. This sample was also put to use in a study of T cells of mothers and their children.

The sample was blood. The receptors originated from a boy younger than 18 in good health.

There are a few counts of this clonotype. The chain employs TRBV7-9 and TRBJ1-1, with D possibly matching TRBD1 (5 bases). CDR1 and CDR2 (germline): SEHNR, FQNEAQ (reference sequence). This CDR3 region has 14 residues. Trimming pared 7 bases from V and 3 bases from J, leaving 15 bases between. CDR3 loop: CASKMVGADTEAFF. DNA of the CDR3: TGTGCCAGCAAGATGGTTGGGGCCGACACTGAAGCTTTCTTT.

The rearrangement joins TRBV30 to TRBJ1-2, with D hard to call. The CDR3 is 13 amino acids. Germline V lookup: CDR1 GTSNPN, CDR2 SVGIG (reference sequence). V was pared by 3 bases and J by 0 bases, with 8 bases between. CDR3 region: CAWRTVANYGYTF. The CDR3 region has the DNA TGTGCCTGGAGAACGGTAGCTAACTATGGCTACACCTTC. Variable domain in full (rest from reference TRBV30 and TRBJ1-2): SQTIHQWPATLVQPVGSPLSLECTVEGTSNPNLYWYRQAAGRGLQLLFYSVGIGQISSEVPQNLSASRPQDRQFILSSKKLLLSDSGFYLCAWRTVANYGYTFGSGTRLTVV.

A few counts support this clonotype. The CDR3 sequence: CSVEERVRGYTF. In nucleotides, the CDR3 is TGCAGCGTTGAAGAAAGGGTTCGGGGCTACACCTTC. The rearrangement joins TRBV29-1 to TRBJ1-2; D not certain. The CDR3 is made up of 12 amino acids. V gave up 0 bases and J gave up 8 bases, with 10 bases separating them. Germline V gives CDR1 SQVTM, CDR2 ANQGSEA.

There are a few counts of this clonotype. The chain employs TRBV30 and TRBJ2-7; D gene uncertain. This CDR3 is 13 amino acids long. V shed 4 bases and J shed 4 bases, with 14 bases lying between them. Germline lookup yields CDR1 GTSNPN and CDR2 SVGIG (reference sequence). CDR3 sequence: CAWNIGILYEQYF. Written as DNA, the CDR3 is TGTGCCTGGAATATTGGCATCTTATACGAGCAGTACTTC. Looking up the rest from reference TRBV30 and TRBJ2-7 gives the full variable domain: SQTIHQWPATLVQPVGSPLSLECTVEGTSNPNLYWYRQAAGRGLQLLFYSVGIGQISSEVPQNLSASRPQDRQFILSSKKLLLSDSGFYLCAWNIGILYEQYFGPGTRLTVT.

The chain has TRBV29-1 and TRBJ2-7; 9 bases map to TRBD2. The J call may be mistaken, given a closer DNA end match to TRBJ2-1. CDR3 size: 14 residues. Germline values: CDR1 SQVTM, CDR2 ANQGSEA. The CDR3 loop is CSARRAGGQNEQFF. CDR3 coding DNA: TGCAGCGCTCGACGAGCGGGGGGACAAAATGAGCAGTTCTTC.

This CDR3 reads CSARRGLTQYF. DNA of the CDR3: TGCAGTGCTAGAAGGGGACTTACGCAGTATTTT. V usage is TRBV20-1 and J usage is TRBJ2-3; tentative D call: TRBD2 (6 bases). The CDR3 has 11 amino acids. CDR1 is DFQATT, CDR2 SNEGSKA, per germline (reference sequence). Trimming stripped 2 bases from V and 8 bases from J, with 8 bases between.

This clonotype was observed a few times. This chain connects TRBV5-1 to TRBJ2-7, with a possible D match to TRBD2 (5 bases). This CDR3 has 13 residues. Trimming took off 1 base at V and 1 base at J, with 6 bases between the two ends. Germline CDR1 reads SGHRS; CDR2 reads YFSETQ. CDR3 sequence reads: CASSLRRSYEQYF. CDR3 bases: TGCGCCAGCAGCTTGAGGAGGTCCTACGAGCAGTACTTC.

This clonotype was seen many times. V is TRBV10-3 and J is TRBJ1-1, with D tentatively TRBD1 (5 bases). V was clipped by 2 bases and J by 4 bases, with 14 bases between them. Germline V CDR1 and CDR2: ENHRY, SYGVKD. This CDR3 comprises 15 residues. The CDR3 bases are TGTGCCATCAGTGAGACCCCTCGGGGGATCACTGAAGCTTTCTTT. Its translation: CAISETPRGITEAFF.

J is TRBJ2-5 and V is TRBV5-1; TRBD1 aligns across 11 bases. The J call may not be correct, given that the DNA end is closer to TRBJ2-7. The germline gives CDR1 SGHRS, CDR2 YFSETQ. The CDR3 is 15 residues long. CDR3 DNA: TGCGCCAGCAGTCAAAGGGACAGGGGGTCCGACGAGCAGTACTTC. Translation gives CASSQRDRGSDEQYF.